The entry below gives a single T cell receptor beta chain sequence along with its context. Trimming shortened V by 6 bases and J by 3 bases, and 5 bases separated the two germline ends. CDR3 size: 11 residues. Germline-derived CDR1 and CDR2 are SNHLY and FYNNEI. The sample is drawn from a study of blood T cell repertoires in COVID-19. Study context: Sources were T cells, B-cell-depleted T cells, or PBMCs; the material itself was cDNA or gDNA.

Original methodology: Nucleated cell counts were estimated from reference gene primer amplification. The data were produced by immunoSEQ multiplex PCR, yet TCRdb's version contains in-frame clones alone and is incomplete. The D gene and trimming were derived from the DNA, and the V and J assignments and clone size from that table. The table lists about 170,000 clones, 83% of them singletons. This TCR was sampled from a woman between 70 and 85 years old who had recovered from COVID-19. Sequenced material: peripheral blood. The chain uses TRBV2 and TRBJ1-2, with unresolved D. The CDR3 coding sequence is TGTGCCAGCAGGGCGGACTATGGCTACACCTTC. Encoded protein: CASRADYGYTF.